The 27 T cell receptor beta chains given below trace back to one sample, sequenced in a study of technical replicates of blood from a handful of donors (dated by TCRdb to about 2017). The method behind the library was the immunoSEQ multiplex PCR assay. The source is immuneACCESS, and TCRdb retained only in-frame sequences with V and J called. Part of the clones is not carried over; for the studies checked, unresolved V genes explain less than half of this, and the remainder is unexplained. The sample table lists approximately 79,000 clones, nearly 98% of them with a count of one. The top ten clonotypes cover under 0.2% of the sample. Sequencing was carried out using T cells isolated from PBMCs. These receptors all stem from a human donor in good health.

This chain uses TRBV7-9 with TRBJ1-4; D gene uncertain. With 4 bases removed from V and 7 bases from J, the gap between germline ends came to 16 bases. The length of the CDR3 is 15 residues. Germline values: CDR1 SEHNR, CDR2 FQNEAQ (reference sequence). CDR3 sequence (DNA): TGTGCCAGCAGCTCGCCAGGTTTTCCCCCTGAAAAACTGTTTTTT. Its protein product is CASSSPGFPPEKLFF.

The rearrangement joins TRBV27 to TRBJ2-6; 7 bases are shared with TRBD1. V lost 1 base and J lost 0; bases outside the gene matches: 12. Germline V gives CDR1 MNHEY, CDR2 SMNVEV (reference sequence). This CDR3 contains 20 residues. CDR3: CASSLWAGTDLPSGANVLTF. CDR3 DNA sequence: TGTGCCAGCAGTTTATGGGCTGGGACAGATCTACCCTCTGGGGCCAACGTCCTGACTTTC.

V gene TRBV7-8 combines with J gene TRBJ2-1; D uncertain. This CDR3 region has 11 residues. V gave up 1 base and J gave up 10 bases, with 5 bases separating them. Germline assignment: CDR1 SGHVS and CDR2 FQNEAQ. The CDR3 region is CASSLGEEQFF. CDR3 DNA: TGTGCCAGCAGCTTAGGCGAAGAGCAGTTCTTC.

The rearrangement joins TRBV28 to TRBJ2-4, with D perhaps TRBD2 (5 bases). CDR1 is MDHEN and CDR2 is SYDVKM in the germline V gene. V was shortened by 2 bases and J by 0 bases, with 5 bases between the two germline ends. The CDR3 loop spans 14 amino acids. CDR3 DNA sequence: TGTGCCAGCAGTTTACGGGGAGCCAAAAACATTCAGTACTTC. This encodes CASSLRGAKNIQYF.

Details on this clone: One end of the junction does not line up with germline, which may come from a read error. The sample contains more than one DNA sequence encoding this CDR3. The chain is built from TRBV5-4 and TRBJ2-7; D possibly corresponds to TRBD1 (6 bases). The CDR3 loop spans 14 amino acids. Germline lookup yields CDR1 SGHNT and CDR2 YYREEE (reference sequence). The CDR3, as DNA: TGTGCCAGCAGCTTGGAGGGGGATTTCTACGAGCAGTACTTT. Protein product: CASSLEGDFYEQYF. Full variable domain (rest looked up from reference TRBV5-4 and TRBJ2-7): ETGVTQSPTHLIKTRGQQVTLRCSSQSGHNTVSWYQQALGQGPQFIFQYYREEENGRGNFPPRFSGLQFPNYSSELNVNALELDDSALYLCASSLEGDFYEQYFGPGTRLTVT.

The rearrangement joins TRBV14 to TRBJ1-1; D unresolved. The V and J ends lost 0 bases and 4 bases respectively, with 9 bases between them. The CDR3 runs 14 residues. Germline assignment: CDR1 SGHDN and CDR2 FVKESK. The CDR3 DNA follows: TGTGCCAGCAGCCAAGATTTGCGGAGCACTGAAGCTTTCTTT. Its protein is CASSQDLRSTEAFF. The whole variable domain, remainder taken from reference TRBV14 and TRBJ1-1, is EAGVTQFPSHSVIEKGQTVTLRCDPISGHDNLYWYRRVMGKEIKFLLHFVKESKQDESGMPNNRFLAERTGGTYSTLKVQPAELEDSGVYFCASSQDLRSTEAFFGQGTRLTVV.

The CDR3 bases are TGTGCCAGTATAGGTCGACAGGGTCGGTGGGGTTATCAGCCCCAGCATTTT. Protein product: CASIGRQGRWGYQPQHF. V usage is TRBV19 and J usage is TRBJ1-5; the match to TRBD1 covers 7 bases. Looked up from germline, CDR1 is LNHDA and CDR2 is SQIVND (reference sequence). J lost 5 bases, V lost 7 bases, and 17 bases had no gene match. The CDR3 has 17 residues.

This chain links TRBV5-1 with TRBJ2-5; TRBD2 agrees at 8 bases. Germline trimming cut 1 base from V and 2 bases from J; bases unmatched to any gene: 7. The CDR3 extends over 16 amino acids. Per germline, CDR1 SGHRS and CDR2 YFSETQ. The CDR3 region is CASSLMSGGEQETQYF. The CDR3 region has the DNA TGCGCCAGCAGCTTGATGTCGGGGGGGGAACAAGAGACCCAGTACTTC.

Only one count was recorded for this clone. The rearrangement links TRBV6-1 to TRBJ2-2, with TRBD1 as a possible D gene (5 bases). Trimming took off 8 bases at V and 0 bases at J, with 7 bases between the two ends. Germline V gives CDR1 MNHNS, CDR2 SASEGT. The CDR3 runs 13 residues. CDR3 region: CASRQTNTGELFF. The CDR3 DNA sequence: TGTGCCAGCCGACAGACGAACACCGGGGAGCTGTTTTTT.

The sample holds a few counts of this clone. This CDR3 reads CASSIAFSYEQYF. CDR3 in DNA: TGCGCCAGCAGCATAGCTTTTTCCTACGAGCAGTACTTC. This chain links TRBV5-1 with TRBJ2-7; no clear D gene. Germline V gene data show CDR1 as SGHRS and CDR2 as YFSETQ. Trimming took 4 bases from V and 1 from J, leaving 9 bases between them. The CDR3 length is 13 residues.

The V and J genes are TRBV13 and TRBJ2-5; TRBD2 matches at 8 bases. The CDR3 length is 16 residues. J was trimmed by 4 bases and V by 3 bases; bases with no gene match: 10. Germline V gene data show CDR1 as PRHDT and CDR2 as FYEKMQ (reference sequence). Written as DNA, the CDR3 is TGTGCCAGCAGCTTGGGTGCCGGGACTAGACGAGAGACCCAGTACTTC. Its translation is CASSLGAGTRRETQYF.

The chain couples TRBV20-1 to TRBJ1-2; D is unresolved. Looked up from germline, CDR1 is DFQATT and CDR2 is SNEGSKA (reference sequence). This CDR3 is 11 amino acids long. V was clipped by 1 base and J by 4 bases, with 4 bases between them. The CDR3 region is CSARGSYGYTF. In DNA, the CDR3 is TGCAGTGCTAGAGGCAGCTATGGCTACACCTTC.

The genes are TRBV5-1 and TRBJ2-2, with 9 bases matching TRBD2. CDR1 and CDR2 (germline): SGHRS, YFSETQ. The ends lost 3 bases at V and 2 bases at J; junction bases unmatched: 5. The CDR3 has 16 amino acids. CDR3 protein: CASSSGTSRNTGELFF. CDR3 sequence (DNA): TGCGCCAGCAGCTCAGGGACTAGCCGAAACACCGGGGAGCTGTTTTTT.

The rearrangement uses TRBV28 and TRBJ2-7, with 8 bases matching TRBD2. The CDR3 contains 14 residues. The V segment lost 5 bases and the J segment 2 bases; nucleotides outside the gene matches: 5. Germline CDR1 reads MDHEN; CDR2 reads SYDVKM. Written as DNA, the CDR3 is TGTGCCAGCAGTCCAGCGGGAGTAGCCTACGAGCAGTACTTC. Its translation: CASSPAGVAYEQYF.

The chain employs TRBV5-6 and TRBJ2-6; D perhaps matches TRBD2 (5 bases). The CDR3 runs 16 residues. Deletions cut 4 bases from V and 0 bases from J, with 11 bases between. Germline CDR1 and CDR2: SGHDT and YYEEEE. CDR3 nucleotides: TGTGCCAGCAGCGGAGAGGGCCACTCTGGGGCCAACGTCCTGACTTTC. Amino acids: CASSGEGHSGANVLTF.

The rearrangement uses TRBV5-1 and TRBJ2-3; no firm D call. Looked up from germline, CDR1 is SGHRS and CDR2 is YFSETQ. This CDR3 is 17 amino acids long. Trimming left V 3 bases short and J 5 bases short, with 22 bases between. This chain's CDR3 is CASSSLVHQKFGDTQYF. CDR3 nucleotide sequence: TGCGCCAGCAGCTCTTTGGTCCATCAAAAGTTCGGAGATACGCAGTATTTT.

J is TRBJ1-6 and V is TRBV5-4; weak D call: TRBD1 (6 bases). V was trimmed by 4 bases and J by 3 bases, leaving 17 bases between them. The CDR3 has 17 amino acids. The germline CDR1 and CDR2 sequences are SGHNT and YYREEE (reference sequence). CDR3 loop: CASSRSTTGFYNSPLHF. CDR3 coding DNA: TGTGCCAGCAGCCGATCCACGACAGGTTTCTATAATTCACCCCTCCACTTT.

The rearrangement links TRBV6-5 to TRBJ1-1; 11 bases are a match to TRBD1. V was pared by 7 bases and J by 11 bases, with 6 bases of the junction left unmatched. The CDR3 contains 12 residues. Germline values: CDR1 MNHEY, CDR2 SVGAGI. The DNA of the CDR3 is TGTGCCAGCAAAATGCGGACAGGGGGCGCTTTCTTT. Its protein product is CASKMRTGGAFF.

J is TRBJ1-1 and V is TRBV28; 9 nucleotides line up with TRBD1. With 6 bases clipped from V and 5 bases from J, the junction kept 13 bases outside the gene matches. Germline values: CDR1 MDHEN, CDR2 SYDVKM. CDR3 length: 16 residues. CDR3 bases: TGTGCCAGCAGGGTCCCCCGGGGACAGGGAAATACTGAAGCTTTCTTT. Its protein is CASRVPRGQGNTEAFF.

V gene TRBV7-9 combines with J gene TRBJ2-7, with D possibly being TRBD2 (5 bases). Per germline, CDR1 SEHNR and CDR2 FQNEAQ (reference sequence). V dropped 5 bases and J dropped 6 bases, with 23 bases sitting between them. CDR3 length equals 16 residues. The CDR3 DNA reads TGTGCCAGCAGCCTTAACTCCGGGGTTAGACGTCCCGAGCAGTACTTC. It translates to CASSLNSGVRRPEQYF.

J is TRBJ1-2 and V is TRBV9, with 7 bases that match TRBD1. V trimming: 3 bases; J trimming: 6 bases; junction bases outside the gene matches: 11. Germline V gives CDR1 SGDLS, CDR2 YYNGEE. The CDR3 loop spans 15 amino acids. CDR3 nucleotide sequence: TGTGCCAGCAGCGAGGGTCGAGGGGGCCTGGATGGCTACACCTTC. It codes for CASSEGRGGLDGYTF.

This chain links TRBV11-2 with TRBJ2-1, with 9 nucleotides matching TRBD2. The CDR3 extends over 18 amino acids. Germline V CDR1 and CDR2: SGHAT, FQNNGV. The junction had 8 bases not matched to a gene; V was cut back by 1 base and J by 1 base. CDR3 in DNA: TGTGCCAGCAGCTTAGGGGGATTGCTAGCGGGGTCCTACAATGAGCAGTTCTTC. Protein: CASSLGGLLAGSYNEQFF.

CDR3 nucleotide sequence: TGTGCCAGCAGTCCTCCAGGTTCCGATCAAGAGACCCAGTACTTC. It codes for CASSPPGSDQETQYF. V usage is TRBV6-5 and J usage is TRBJ2-5; D not resolved. Germline V gene data show CDR1 as MNHEY and CDR2 as SVGAGI. The length of the CDR3 is 15 residues. Trimming shortened V by 5 bases and J by 2 bases, and 15 bases separated the two germline ends.

The chain joins TRBV7-9 to TRBJ1-2; D unresolved. CDR1 is SEHNR, CDR2 FQNEAQ, per germline (reference sequence). Trimming took off 5 bases at V and 7 bases at J, with 8 bases between the two ends. The CDR3 totals 11 residues. The CDR3 loop is CASSQGLGYTF. The CDR3 DNA follows: TGTGCCAGCAGCCAAGGACTTGGCTACACCTTC.

This chain joins TRBV19 and TRBJ1-4, with a weak D call TRBD1 (5 bases). Germline CDR1 reads LNHDA; CDR2 reads SQIVND (reference sequence). V was clipped by 6 bases and J by 7 bases, with 33 bases between them. The CDR3 is 20 residues long. The CDR3: CASSKGPQARVLISGEKLFF. The CDR3 coding sequence is TGTGCCAGTAGCAAGGGGCCACAAGCTAGGGTCCTTATTTCGGGTGAAAAACTGTTTTTT.

The chain couples TRBV6-1 to TRBJ1-5; D gene uncertain. The CDR3 runs to 14 residues. Germline CDR1 is MNHNS and CDR2 is SASEGT. V was trimmed by 6 bases and J by 9 bases, leaving 18 bases between them. The CDR3 DNA is TGTGCCAGCAGGCCACTCGAGGGAGATGGGCCCCAGCATTTT. Translating gives CASRPLEGDGPQHF.

This rearrangement joins TRBV2 to TRBJ2-7, with D maybe TRBD1 (6 bases). V gave up 5 bases and J gave up 3 bases, with 11 bases separating them. The CDR3 covers 13 residues. Germline V lookup: CDR1 SNHLY, CDR2 FYNNEI. The CDR3 sequence: CASSTTGYYEQYF. The CDR3 DNA follows: TGTGCCAGCAGTACTACAGGGTACTACGAGCAGTACTTC.